The rows below give T cell receptor beta chains drawn from one sample of a study of blood T cell repertoires in COVID-19. Using immunoSEQ multiplex PCR, the repertoire was profiled, and TCRdb retains in-frame clones only, with some absent. The sample has some 170,000 clones; around 90% are singletons. The sequenced sample was peripheral blood. These receptors were obtained from a woman between 50 and 59 years old with acute or convalescent COVID-19. Both conserved end residues are part of each CDR3. A D gene is named only where the DNA matches it firmly. Where a row states a size, it is once, few, many or the class of an expanded clone; other rows omit it.

V gene: TRBV6-5
J gene: TRBJ1-5
D gene: .
clone size: .
CDR3 DNA: TGTGCCAGCAGTTATACGGGTGTCAATCAGCCCCAGCATTTT
CDR3 protein: CASSYTGVNQPQHF

V gene: TRBV18
J gene: TRBJ2-1
D gene: TRBD2
clone size: .
CDR3 DNA: TGTGCCAGTTCGGGCGGGAGTATCAATGAGCAGTTCTTC
CDR3 protein: CASSGGSINEQFF

V gene: TRBV4-3
J gene: TRBJ1-2
D gene: .
clone size: .
CDR3 DNA: TGCGCCAGCAGCCAAGAAATGACGCGGGGGGGCTATGGCTACACCTTC
CDR3 protein: CASSQEMTRGGYGYTF

V gene: TRBV11-3
J gene: TRBJ2-1
D gene: TRBD1
clone size: .
CDR3 DNA: TGTGCCAGCAACTCCGGGACAGGGGACTCCTACAATGAGCAGTTCTTC
CDR3 protein: CASNSGTGDSYNEQFF

V gene: TRBV7-2
J gene: TRBJ1-5
D gene: .
clone size: .
CDR3 DNA: TGTGCCAGCAGACAACAGGGTACCTTAGGCAATCAGCCCCAGCATTTT
CDR3 protein: CASRQQGTLGNQPQHF

V gene: TRBV7-2
J gene: TRBJ2-5
D gene: .
clone size: .
CDR3 DNA: TGTGCCAGCAGCTCCTGGGCGGGGCTCCAAGAGACCCAGTACTTC
CDR3 protein: CASSSWAGLQETQYF

V gene: TRBV3-1/TRBV3-2
J gene: TRBJ1-6
D gene: .
clone size: .
CDR3 DNA: TGTGCCAGCAGCCAGATCGGGGAGGGAGGCTCACCCCTCCACTTT
CDR3 protein: CASSQIGEGGSPLHF

V gene: TRBV19
J gene: TRBJ2-1
D gene: TRBD1
clone size: .
CDR3 DNA: TGTGCCAGTAGTATGAACCGGGACAGGGGGCCCAGCCGGGGTTTCTTC
CDR3 protein: CASSMNRDRGPSRGFF

V gene: TRBV2
J gene: TRBJ2-6
D gene: .
clone size: .
CDR3 DNA: TGTGCCAGCAGTCCTCGACATACCGGGGCCAACGTCCTGACTTTC
CDR3 protein: CASSPRHTGANVLTF

V gene: TRBV10-3
J gene: TRBJ1-1
D gene: TRBD1
clone size: .
CDR3 DNA: TGTGCCATCAGTGAGAAGGACAGGGGTTCGACTGAAGCTTTCTTT
CDR3 protein: CAISEKDRGSTEAFF

V gene: TRBV7-2
J gene: TRBJ1-1
D gene: .
clone size: once
CDR3 DNA: TGTGCCAGCAGCCCCAGGACAGTGAACACTGAAGCTTTCTTT
CDR3 protein: CASSPRTVNTEAFF

V gene: TRBV6-2/TRBV6-3
J gene: TRBJ2-3
D gene: TRBD2
clone size: .
CDR3 DNA: TGTGCCAGCAGTTACTCGGGGACTAGCGTTACGCAGTATTTT
CDR3 protein: CASSYSGTSVTQYF

V gene: TRBV29-1
J gene: TRBJ1-1
D gene: TRBD1
clone size: .
CDR3 DNA: TGCAGCGTCAAGGGACAGGGCACTGAAGCTTTCTTT
CDR3 protein: CSVKGQGTEAFF

V gene: TRBV4-2
J gene: TRBJ2-4
D gene: .
clone size: .
CDR3 DNA: TGTGCCAGCAGCCTGGTCTGGGCCCTAGCCAAAAACATTCAGTACTTC
CDR3 protein: CASSLVWALAKNIQYF

V gene: TRBV5-5
J gene: TRBJ1-5
D gene: TRBD1
clone size: once
CDR3 DNA: TGTGCCAGCAGCTTGGTGACAGGGGCGGATCAGCCCCAGCATTTT
CDR3 protein: CASSLVTGADQPQHF

V gene: TRBV18
J gene: TRBJ2-5
D gene: TRBD2
clone size: .
CDR3 DNA: TGTGCCAGCTCACCGTTACGGGGGGGCGAGGAGACCCAGTACTTC
CDR3 protein: CASSPLRGGEETQYF

V gene: TRBV18
J gene: TRBJ2-7
D gene: .
clone size: once
CDR3 DNA: TGTGCCAGCTCCGCAGCAGAGGGAGAGGGCTACGAGCAGTACTTC
CDR3 protein: CASSAAEGEGYEQYF

V gene: TRBV7-9
J gene: TRBJ1-2
D gene: .
clone size: .
CDR3 DNA: TGTGCCAGCAGCTACGGAGGGGAGGGTTCTGGCTACACCTTC
CDR3 protein: CASSYGGEGSGYTF

V gene: TRBV7-2
J gene: TRBJ1-2
D gene: .
clone size: .
CDR3 DNA: TGTGCCAGCAGCTTACCCCGCCGCGGGGGGGGCTACACCTTC
CDR3 protein: CASSLPRRGGGYTF

V gene: TRBV7-6
J gene: TRBJ2-3
D gene: .
clone size: .
CDR3 DNA: TGTGCCAGCAGCTTAGTAGGCAGGGGCCCGGATACGCAGTATTTT
CDR3 protein: CASSLVGRGPDTQYF

V gene: TRBV10-1
J gene: TRBJ2-3
D gene: .
clone size: .
CDR3 DNA: TGCGCCAGCAGTGATACGGGGGGCGCAGATACGCAGTATTTT
CDR3 protein: CASSDTGGADTQYF

V gene: TRBV15
J gene: TRBJ2-1
D gene: .
clone size: .
CDR3 DNA: TGTGCCACCAGCAGATCTCTTAGCGGAGCCTACAATGAGCAGTTCTTC
CDR3 protein: CATSRSLSGAYNEQFF

V gene: TRBV7-2
J gene: TRBJ2-7
D gene: .
clone size: once
CDR3 DNA: TGTGCCAGCAGCTTAGGACGGGGCTCCTACGAGCAGTACTTC
CDR3 protein: CASSLGRGSYEQYF

V gene: TRBV9
J gene: TRBJ1-6
D gene: TRBD1
clone size: .
CDR3 DNA: TGTGCCAGCAGCGTTTCCCCCGAGACAGGGACTAATTCACCCCTCCACTTT
CDR3 protein: CASSVSPETGTNSPLHF

V gene: TRBV14
J gene: TRBJ1-1
D gene: TRBD1
clone size: .
CDR3 DNA: TGTGCCAGCAGCCTGGACAGGGGCCGTGGCTTCACTGAAGCTTTCTTT
CDR3 protein: CASSLDRGRGFTEAFF

V gene: TRBV19
J gene: TRBJ1-1
D gene: .
clone size: .
CDR3 DNA: TGTGCCAGTAGTCAACAGGTGAACACTGAAGCTTTCTTT
CDR3 protein: CASSQQVNTEAFF

V gene: TRBV25-1
J gene: TRBJ2-3
D gene: .
clone size: .
CDR3 DNA: TGTGCCAGCAGAACACCCGGGAGCCTTATGAGGGGTACGCAGTATTTT
CDR3 protein: CASRTPGSLMRGTQYF

V gene: TRBV15
J gene: TRBJ1-2
D gene: .
clone size: .
CDR3 DNA: TGTGCCACCAGCAGGCCGGGGGTCTCTGGACTCGGGGGCTACACCTTC
CDR3 protein: CATSRPGVSGLGGYTF

V gene: TRBV7-8
J gene: TRBJ1-2
D gene: .
clone size: .
CDR3 DNA: TGTGCCAGCAGCAGGGACACCTATGGCTACACCTTC
CDR3 protein: CASSRDTYGYTF

V gene: TRBV5-6
J gene: TRBJ1-5
D gene: .
clone size: .
CDR3 DNA: TGTGCCAGCAGCTTGTTGCAGGGTGGGGGGTATCAGCCCCAGCATTTT
CDR3 protein: CASSLLQGGGYQPQHF

V gene: TRBV27
J gene: TRBJ1-1
D gene: TRBD1
clone size: .
CDR3 DNA: TGTGCCAGGAAGACTAGGGACAGGGGGGTAATGAACACTGAAGCTTTCTTT
CDR3 protein: CARKTRDRGVMNTEAFF

V gene: TRBV21-1
J gene: TRBJ1-1
D gene: .
clone size: .
CDR3 DNA: TGTGCCAGCAGCAAGAGGACAGGGCAAGCTTTCTTT
CDR3 protein: CASSKRTGQAFF

V gene: TRBV18
J gene: TRBJ1-4
D gene: .
clone size: .
CDR3 DNA: TGTGCCAGCTCACCACCGGGGAAGGGGAATGAAAAACTGTTTTTT
CDR3 protein: CASSPPGKGNEKLFF

V gene: TRBV29-1
J gene: TRBJ1-1
D gene: .
clone size: .
CDR3 DNA: TGCAGCGCCCTGCGGGGGGGGACTGAAGCTTTCTTT
CDR3 protein: CSALRGGTEAFF

V gene: TRBV19
J gene: TRBJ2-7
D gene: .
clone size: few
CDR3 DNA: TGTGCCAGTAGTAACAGGGCGTCGGACGAGCAGTACTTC
CDR3 protein: CASSNRASDEQYF

V gene: TRBV18
J gene: TRBJ2-7
D gene: TRBD1
clone size: .
CDR3 DNA: TGTGCCAGCTCACCGCGCAATATGGCCGACAGGGGGGGCGAGCAGTACTTC
CDR3 protein: CASSPRNMADRGGEQYF

V gene: TRBV6-1
J gene: TRBJ1-5
D gene: .
clone size: few
CDR3 DNA: TGTGCCAGCAGTGCCCAACAGGGATCCTATAGCAATCAGCCCCAGCATTTT
CDR3 protein: CASSAQQGSYSNQPQHF

V gene: TRBV3-1/TRBV3-2
J gene: TRBJ2-3
D gene: .
clone size: .
CDR3 DNA: TGTGCCAGCAGCCAATTTAGCGGACCTTCAGGAGATACGCAGTATTTT
CDR3 protein: CASSQFSGPSGDTQYF

V gene: TRBV5-1
J gene: TRBJ2-3
D gene: .
clone size: .
CDR3 DNA: TGCGCCAGCAGCTTGGGAGGGTTTTTTCAAGATACGCAGTATTTT
CDR3 protein: CASSLGGFFQDTQYF

V gene: TRBV12-3/TRBV12-4
J gene: TRBJ1-2
D gene: .
clone size: .
CDR3 DNA: TGTGCCAGCAGTTTTGGGGAGGCCTGGGGCTACACCTTC
CDR3 protein: CASSFGEAWGYTF

V gene: TRBV7-9
J gene: TRBJ2-5
D gene: TRBD2
clone size: .
CDR3 DNA: TGTGCCAGCAGCACTTTCGGACTAGCGGGAGGTCAAGAGACCCAGTACTTC
CDR3 protein: CASSTFGLAGGQETQYF

V gene: TRBV20-1
J gene: TRBJ2-1
D gene: .
clone size: .
CDR3 DNA: TGCAGTGCTAGTTTGGACAGCTCCTACAATGAGCAGTTCTTC
CDR3 protein: CSASLDSSYNEQFF

V gene: TRBV30
J gene: TRBJ1-5
D gene: .
clone size: .
CDR3 DNA: TGTGCCTGGGGTCCAGAATCTAGCAATCAGCCCCAGCATTTT
CDR3 protein: CAWGPESSNQPQHF

V gene: TRBV7-9
J gene: TRBJ1-2
D gene: .
clone size: .
CDR3 DNA: TGTGCCAGCAGCTTAGCCGCCGGGAGCAATGGCTACACCTTC
CDR3 protein: CASSLAAGSNGYTF

V gene: TRBV9
J gene: TRBJ2-1
D gene: .
clone size: .
CDR3 DNA: TGTGCCAGCAGCGTTAACTCCGGGAATGAGCAGTTCTTC
CDR3 protein: CASSVNSGNEQFF

V gene: TRBV11-3
J gene: TRBJ1-2
D gene: .
clone size: .
CDR3 DNA: TGTGCCAGCAGCTTACAGGGAAGCTACACCTTC
CDR3 protein: CASSLQGSYTF

V gene: TRBV27
J gene: TRBJ2-7
D gene: .
clone size: .
CDR3 DNA: TGTGCCAGCAGTTTCCGGGTGGGAAGGGGCACCTACGAGCAGTACTTC
CDR3 protein: CASSFRVGRGTYEQYF